This entry lists 2 T cell receptor beta chains sequenced from one sample in a study of cytomegalovirus exposure and HLA in healthy donors. TCRdb's table, derived via immunoSEQ multiplex PCR, lists solely in-frame clones and lacks some. In the table there are over 120,000 clones, 80% to 90% of which are singletons. Material: PBMCs. Every receptor here comes from a woman aged 25-40 years in good health and CMV-seropositive.

This chain joins TRBV5-1 and TRBJ2-1; 13 bases align to TRBD2. Trimming at V came to 0 bases and at J to 6 bases, leaving 3 bases not matched to a gene. This CDR3 contains 16 residues. CDR1 SGHRS and CDR2 YFSETQ come from the germline V gene. The CDR3 sequence: CASSLGLAGGFNEQFF. For the CDR3, the DNA is TGCGCCAGCAGCTTGGGACTAGCGGGAGGCTTCAATGAGCAGTTCTTC.

This chain connects TRBV9 to TRBJ2-7; 12 bases fit TRBD2. V lost 3 bases, J lost 4 bases, and 8 bases stayed unmatched. The CDR3 consists of 16 residues. The germline gives CDR1 SGDLS, CDR2 YYNGEE. CDR3 region: CASSETSGGPVYEQYF. CDR3 coding DNA: TGTGCCAGCAGCGAAACTAGCGGGGGGCCCGTATACGAGCAGTACTTC.